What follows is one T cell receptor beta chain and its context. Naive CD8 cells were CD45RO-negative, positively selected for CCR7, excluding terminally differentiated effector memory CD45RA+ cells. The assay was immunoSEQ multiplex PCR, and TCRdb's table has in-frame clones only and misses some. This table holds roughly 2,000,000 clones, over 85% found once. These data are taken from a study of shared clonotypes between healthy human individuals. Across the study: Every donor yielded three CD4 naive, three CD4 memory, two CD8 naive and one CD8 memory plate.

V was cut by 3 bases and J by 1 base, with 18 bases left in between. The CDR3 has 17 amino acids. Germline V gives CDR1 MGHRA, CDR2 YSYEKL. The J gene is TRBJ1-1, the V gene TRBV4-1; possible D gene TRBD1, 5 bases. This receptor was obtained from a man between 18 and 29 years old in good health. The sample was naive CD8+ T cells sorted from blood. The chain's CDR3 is CASSHFMQGPGNTEAFF. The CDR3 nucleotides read TGCGCCAGCAGCCATTTCATGCAGGGTCCGGGGAACACTGAAGCTTTCTTT.